This TCR beta chain was captured by sequencing in a study of T cell responses to AZD1222 COVID-19 vaccine. The study's findings and limits: White British donors predominated, females outnumbered males, and clonal diversity was possibly underestimated. Only after the peak T cell response were repertoires sampled. The breadth and depth of Spike-specific TCRs increased once two AZD1222 doses had been given.

Germline CDR1 reads MNHEY; CDR2 reads SVGAGI. CDR3 size: 13 residues. The V and J ends lost 6 bases and 7 bases respectively, with 13 bases between them. This table comes from immunoSEQ multiplex PCR, and its TCRdb copy is limited to in-frame clones, with some not included. The table lists about 120,000 clones, about nine tenths of them singletons. To note about this clone: Antigen: not known.

This TCR was recovered from an adult in good health. The J gene is TRBJ1-5, the V gene TRBV6-5; D possibly corresponds to TRBD1 (5 bases). Source: peripheral blood, taken on day 0 of AZD1222 vaccination. The CDR3 sequence is CASSTGSPQPQHF. As DNA, the CDR3 is TGTGCCAGCAGCACAGGTTCACCGCAGCCCCAGCATTTT.